The next 17 T cell receptor beta chains were all read from a single sample in a study of blood T cells in healthy people across ages. Through a sample-barcoded 5' primer and a J-beta primer mix, a second PCR was run for roughly 6 to 11 cycles. TCRdb re-analysed the 5' RACE reads in MiXCR, keeping a single row per CDR3 protein. The sample includes about 280,000 distinct CDR3 sequences, 27% of them seen just once. Sequencing used blood. The receptor set was obtained from a woman in her 70s in good health.

This clonotype was recorded many times. V gene TRBV6-6 combines with J gene TRBJ2-1, with D perhaps TRBD2 (5 bases). This CDR3 region has 13 residues. Germline CDR1 reads MNHNY; CDR2 reads SVGAGI (reference sequence). The germline V and J ends were trimmed by 5 bases and 9 bases, with 14 bases remaining between them. The CDR3 region is CASSPTLEVEQFF. The CDR3 DNA reads TGTGCCAGCAGTCCTACACTAGAGGTTGAGCAGTTCTTC.

The V call is TRBV20-1, the J call TRBJ2-2, with D uncertain. CDR3 length equals 16 residues. CDR1 DFQATT and CDR2 SNEGSKA come from the germline V gene (reference sequence). V gave up 3 bases and J gave up 1 base, with 15 bases separating them. The CDR3 nucleotides read TGCAGTGCTAGCCATCCATTACAGAAGAACACCGGGGAGCTGTTTTTT. Protein sequence: CSASHPLQKNTGELFF.

This sequence joins TRBV28 and TRBJ2-2; 9 positions agree with TRBD1. The CDR3 consists of 16 residues. Germline V lookup: CDR1 MDHEN, CDR2 SYDVKM. Trimming at V came to 6 bases and at J to 7 bases, leaving 12 bases not matched to a gene. The CDR3 is CASRPGTGKEGGELFF. CDR3 in DNA: TGTGCCAGCAGACCCGGGACAGGGAAAGAGGGCGGGGAGCTGTTTTTT. Full variable domain (missing parts from reference TRBV28 and TRBJ2-2): DVKVTQSSRYLVKRTGEKVFLECVQDMDHENMFWYRQDPGLGLRLIYFSYDVKMKEKGDIPEGYSVSREKKERFSLILESASTNQTSMYLCASRPGTGKEGGELFFGEGSRLTVL.

The chain recombines TRBV12-3 or TRBV12-4 with TRBJ1-1; D not certain. The CDR3 is 11 residues long. V was clipped by 7 bases and J by 5 bases, with 8 bases between them. The CDR3 DNA is TGTGCCAGCACCTCCTTTACTGAAGCTTTCTTT. It codes for CASTSFTEAFF.

This clonotype has ten or more counts. The chain joins TRBV7-2 to TRBJ1-1; TRBD1 matches at 9 bases. The ends lost 2 bases at V and 2 bases at J; junction bases unmatched: 12. The CDR3 totals 18 residues. Germline V gives CDR1 SGHTA, CDR2 FQGNSA. This CDR3 reads CASSLRAGTGPINTEAFF. The CDR3 nucleotides are TGTGCCAGCAGCTTAAGGGCCGGGACAGGGCCTATTAACACTGAAGCTTTCTTT.

This clonotype was seen only a few times. This chain links TRBV2 with TRBJ2-1; 8 nucleotides align to TRBD2. The ends lost 6 bases at V and 7 bases at J; junction bases unmatched: 23. Germline lookup yields CDR1 SNHLY and CDR2 FYNNEI. The CDR3 loop spans 19 amino acids. The CDR3 DNA reads as TGTGCCAGCAGGCGCAATAGTACTAGCGGTAAACTTAAAGCGAATGAGCAGTTCTTC. Protein sequence: CASRRNSTSGKLKANEQFF.

V and J are TRBV11-2 and TRBJ1-1, with a possible D match to TRBD1 (5 bases). Germline CDR1 SGHAT, CDR2 FQNNGV. The CDR3 runs to 15 residues. The V gene lost 1 base and the J gene lost 5 bases, with 14 bases spanning the gap. Here the CDR3 reads CASSLVRGLDTEAFF. Written as DNA, the CDR3 is TGTGCCAGCAGCTTAGTTAGGGGATTAGATACTGAAGCTTTCTTT.

The chain carries TRBV27 and TRBJ2-1; perhaps TRBD2 as D (5 bases). Germline V gene lookup returns CDR1 MNHEY and CDR2 SMNVEV (reference sequence). The V end lost 3 bases, the J end lost 6 bases, and 12 bases lay between the germline ends. This CDR3 spans 14 amino acids. CDR3 DNA: TGTGCCAGCAGTTTCGGACTTGACTCCAATGAGCAGTTCTTC. Amino acid sequence: CASSFGLDSNEQFF.

The chain couples TRBV12-3 or TRBV12-4 to TRBJ1-5; tentatively, D is TRBD1 (5 bases). The CDR3 sequence is 14 residues long. V lost 8 bases to trimming and J lost 0 bases, with 11 bases between them. The DNA for the CDR3 is TGTGCCAGCTGCGGGACTACTAGCAATCAGCCCCAGCATTTT. It codes for CASCGTTSNQPQHF.

The chain recombines TRBV20-1 with TRBJ2-1; D call uncertain. The CDR3 is made up of 15 amino acids. V lost 2 bases, J lost 3 bases, and 14 bases lay in between. Germline lookup yields CDR1 DFQATT and CDR2 SNEGSKA (reference sequence). CDR3: CSARPLGSYYNEQFF. The CDR3 DNA follows: TGCAGTGCTAGACCCCTGGGTAGTTACTACAATGAGCAGTTCTTC.

The gene calls are TRBV7-3 and TRBJ2-5; TRBD1 aligns across 8 bases. CDR1 and CDR2 (germline): SGHTA, FQGTGA. This CDR3 has 15 amino acids. V lost 3 bases, J lost 4 bases, and 7 bases stayed unmatched. In DNA form, the CDR3 reads TGTGCCAGCAGCTTGACAGGGGCTCGGAGAGAGACCCAGTACTTC. It specifies CASSLTGARRETQYF.

This clonotype was seen once. The V call is TRBV12-3 or TRBV12-4, the J call TRBJ2-3; D remains ambiguous. V gave up 4 bases and J gave up 0 bases, with 14 bases separating them. This CDR3 has 16 residues. CDR3 sequence reads: CASSSHGLFSTDTQYF. The CDR3 DNA reads TGTGCCAGCAGTTCCCACGGGCTGTTTAGCACAGATACGCAGTATTTT.

The chain is built from TRBV20-1 and TRBJ1-1, with D uncertain. Germline V CDR1 and CDR2: DFQATT, SNEGSKA (reference sequence). The CDR3 spans 12 residues. V was shortened by 3 bases and J by 1 base, with 6 bases between the two germline ends. In DNA, the CDR3 is TGCAGTGCTAGGGACGGGAACACTGAAGCTTTCTTT. Translation: CSARDGNTEAFF.

The CDR3 DNA follows: TGCGCCAGCAGCCCAACTAGCGGTAAATACAATGAGCAGTTCTTC. It specifies CASSPTSGKYNEQFF. The rearrangement uses TRBV4-3 and TRBJ2-5; 8 bases are a match to TRBD2. The J call may be mistaken, given a closer DNA end match to TRBJ2-1. Germline lookup yields CDR1 LGHNA and CDR2 YSLEER. The length of the CDR3 is 15 residues.

The rearrangement joins TRBV7-2 to TRBJ2-7, with D possibly matching TRBD2 (6 bases). Germline V gene lookup returns CDR1 SGHTA and CDR2 FQGNSA. The V end lost 1 base, the J end lost 2 bases, and 12 bases lay between the germline ends. The CDR3 contains 15 residues. CDR3 in amino acids: CASSLGISGPYEQYF. In DNA, the CDR3 is TGTGCCAGCAGCTTAGGTATTAGCGGTCCCTACGAGCAGTACTTC.

The chain uses TRBV18 and TRBJ2-1; D unresolved. V was pared by 9 bases and J by 9 bases, with 9 bases between. The CDR3 sequence is 10 residues long. Per germline, CDR1 KGHSH and CDR2 LQKENI. CDR3 nucleotide sequence: TGTGCCAGTTCGGGTATTGAGCAGTTCTTC. This codes for CASSGIEQFF.

As concerns this clonotype: This may be a read error: a much more frequent sequence differs by one nucleotide. The J gene is TRBJ2-2, the V gene TRBV19, with D maybe TRBD2 (5 bases). Germline-derived CDR1 and CDR2 are LNHDA and SQIVND (reference sequence). The CDR3 spans 13 residues. CDR3 sequence reads: CAGSSGFTGELFF. The CDR3 DNA follows: TGTGCCGGTAGTTCGGGGTTCACCGGGGAGCTGTTTTTT.